This T cell receptor beta chain emerged from a study of blood T cell repertoires in COVID-19. Overall study: The origin of the acute and convalescent COVID-19 samples was the United States, Italy and Spain. Sample material is recorded as cDNA or gDNA derived from T cells, B-cell-depleted T cells, or PBMCs.

Per the original data handling: Amplification of reference gene primers provided the estimated nucleated cell counts. The assay was immunoSEQ multiplex PCR, and TCRdb's table has in-frame clones only and misses some. The V and J calls and clone size are taken from that table; D and trimming were inferred from the DNA. Among some 240,000 clones, roughly 89% were seen once, and the ten largest hold roughly 4.5%. The CDR3 is 16 residues long. The germline CDR1 and CDR2 sequences are SGDLS and YYNGEE. The V end was cut by 4 bases, the J end by 8 bases, with 19 bases between. Specimen: peripheral blood. The TCR was taken from a woman in her 40s who had recovered from COVID-19. The rearrangement uses TRBV9 and TRBJ1-6, with no clear D. The CDR3 spells CASSIGLEVGHSPLHF. The CDR3 DNA reads TGTGCCAGCAGCATCGGACTCGAGGTCGGGCATTCACCCCTCCACTTT.